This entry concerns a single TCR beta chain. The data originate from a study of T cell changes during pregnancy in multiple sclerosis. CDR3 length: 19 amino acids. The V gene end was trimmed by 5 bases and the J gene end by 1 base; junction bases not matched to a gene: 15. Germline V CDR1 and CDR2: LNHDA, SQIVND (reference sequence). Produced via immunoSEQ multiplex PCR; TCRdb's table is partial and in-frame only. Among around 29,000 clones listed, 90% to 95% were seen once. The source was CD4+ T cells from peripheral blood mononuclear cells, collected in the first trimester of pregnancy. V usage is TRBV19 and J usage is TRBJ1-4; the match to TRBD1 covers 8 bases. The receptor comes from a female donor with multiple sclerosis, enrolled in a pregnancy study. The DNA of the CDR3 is TGTGCCAGTAGTGACGCAATCTGGACAGGGAGGGGAACTAATGAAAAACTGTTTTTT. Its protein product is CASSDAIWTGRGTNEKLFF.